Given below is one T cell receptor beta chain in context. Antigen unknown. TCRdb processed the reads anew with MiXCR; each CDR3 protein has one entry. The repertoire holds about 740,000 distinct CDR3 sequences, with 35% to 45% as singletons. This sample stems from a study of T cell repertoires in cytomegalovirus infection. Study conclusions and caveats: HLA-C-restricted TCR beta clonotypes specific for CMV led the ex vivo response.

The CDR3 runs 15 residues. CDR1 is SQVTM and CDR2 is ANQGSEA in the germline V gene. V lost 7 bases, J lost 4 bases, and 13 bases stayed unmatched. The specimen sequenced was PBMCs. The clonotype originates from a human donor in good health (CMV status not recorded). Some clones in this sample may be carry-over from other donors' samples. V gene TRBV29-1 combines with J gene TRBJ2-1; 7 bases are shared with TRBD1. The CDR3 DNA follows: TGCAGCGCATACATTCCGGGACAGTCGTACAATGAGCAGTTCTTC. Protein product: CSAYIPGQSYNEQFF.